One sample yielded the 11 T cell receptor beta chains listed below, sequenced in a study of blood T cells in healthy people across ages. PCR was performed a second time for about 7 to 11 cycles using a sample-barcoded 5' primer and a J-beta primer mix. TCRdb fed the 5' RACE reads into MiXCR, producing one record per CDR3 protein. The profile shows approximately 600,000 distinct CDR3 sequences, roughly 58% of them singletons. The material sequenced was blood. These receptors all stem from a man aged 55 to 70 in good health.

The chain uses TRBV12-3 or TRBV12-4 and TRBJ2-7; maybe TRBD2 (5 bases). The CDR3 contains 14 residues. The V and J ends lost 5 bases and 0 bases respectively, with 11 bases between them. The CDR3 bases are TGTGCCAGCAGTGCCCATGGGAGCTCCTACGAGCAGTACTTC. Translation: CASSAHGSSYEQYF.

The J gene is TRBJ2-1, the V gene TRBV7-2, with 9 bases identical to TRBD2. J gave up 4 bases and V 2 bases, and 6 bases lay outside the gene matches. CDR1 and CDR2 (germline): SGHTA, FQGNSA. The CDR3 loop spans 16 amino acids. The CDR3 loop reads CASSLLRLAAYNEQFF. CDR3 DNA: TGTGCCAGCAGCTTACTCAGACTAGCGGCGTACAATGAGCAGTTCTTC.

The CDR3 loop is CASSTGQPNYGYTF. The CDR3, as DNA: TGTGCCAGCAGCACGGGACAGCCTAACTATGGCTACACCTTC. The genes are TRBV5-6 and TRBJ1-2, with 7 bases identical to TRBD1. J was trimmed by 0 bases and V by 4 bases; bases with no gene match: 3. Germline CDR1 reads SGHDT; CDR2 reads YYEEEE. The CDR3 has 14 residues. Full variable domain (remainder filled in from reference TRBV5-6 and TRBJ1-2): DAGVTQSPTHLIKTRGQQVTLRCSPKSGHDTVSWYQQALGQGPQFIFQYYEEEERQRGNFPDRFSGHQFPNYSSELNVNALLLGDSALYLCASSTGQPNYGYTFGSGTRLTVV.

This chain links TRBV5-5 with TRBJ1-2; D ambiguous. In germline, CDR1 is SGHKS, CDR2 YYEKEE (reference sequence). The CDR3 is 14 amino acids. The V end was cut by 3 bases, the J end by 4 bases, with 13 bases between. CDR3 nucleotide sequence: TGTGCCAGCAGCTCATCGGGGATGTCCTATGGCTACACCTTC. It specifies CASSSSGMSYGYTF. Using reference TRBV5-5 and TRBJ1-2 for the parts outside the CDR3, the full variable domain is DAGVTQSPTHLIKTRGQQVTLRCSPISGHKSVSWYQQVLGQGPQFIFQYYEKEERGRGNFPDRFSARQFPNYSSELNVNALLLGDSALYLCASSSSGMSYGYTFGSGTRLTVV.

This rearrangement joins TRBV10-3 to TRBJ2-2; TRBD1 might be the D (5 bases). Between the trimmed V and J ends, which lost 7 bases and 3 bases, there was a span of 12 bases. This CDR3 has 14 residues. CDR1 ENHRY and CDR2 SYGVKD come from the germline V gene. CDR3: CAIKTQGDTGELFF. The CDR3 DNA reads as TGTGCCATCAAGACGCAGGGTGACACCGGGGAGCTGTTTTTT.

This sequence joins TRBV14 and TRBJ2-6; D call uncertain. CDR1 is SGHDN, CDR2 FVKESK, per germline. V was clipped by 1 base and J by 0 bases, with 4 bases between them. The CDR3 is 15 residues long. This CDR3 reads CASSQAHSGANVLTF. CDR3 DNA sequence: TGTGCCAGCAGCCAAGCCCACTCTGGGGCCAACGTCCTGACTTTC. The full variable domain, completed using reference TRBV14 and TRBJ2-6, is EAGVTQFPSHSVIEKGQTVTLRCDPISGHDNLYWYRRVMGKEIKFLLHFVKESKQDESGMPNNRFLAERTGGTYSTLKVQPAELEDSGVYFCASSQAHSGANVLTFGAGSRLTVL.

This chain joins TRBV7-2 and TRBJ2-3; D is possibly TRBD1 or TRBD2 (5 bases each). V was clipped by 3 bases and J by 2 bases, with 9 bases between them. CDR1 is SGHTA, CDR2 FQGNSA, per germline. This CDR3 spans 14 amino acids. This chain's CDR3 is CTSSFEGHTDTQYF. CDR3 DNA sequence: TGTACCAGCAGCTTTGAGGGGCACACAGATACGCAGTATTTT.

The rearrangement links TRBV18 to TRBJ2-5; D may be TRBD1 or TRBD2 (5 bases each). The CDR3 contains 15 residues. The germline V gene encodes CDR1 KGHSH and CDR2 LQKENI. The ends were cut back, 0 bases at V and 2 bases at J, with 10 bases in the middle. The CDR3 region has the DNA TGTGCCAGCTCACCACCGGGGGTGCCGCAAGAGACCCAGTACTTC. This encodes CASSPPGVPQETQYF. The whole variable domain, filled in from reference TRBV18 and TRBJ2-5, reads NAGVMQNPRHLVRRRGQEARLRCSPMKGHSHVYWYRQLPEEGLKFMVYLQKENIIDESGMPKERFSAEFPKEGPSILRIQQVVRGDSAAYFCASSPPGVPQETQYFGPGTRLLVL.

The J gene is TRBJ2-1, the V gene TRBV6-5, with D perhaps being TRBD1 or TRBD2 (5 bases each). Germline V gene lookup returns CDR1 MNHEY and CDR2 SVGAGI. Trimming shortened V by 3 bases and J by 6 bases, and 9 bases separated the two germline ends. This CDR3 has 13 residues. This CDR3 reads CASSYVGANEQFF. The CDR3 DNA reads TGTGCCAGCAGTTATGTCGGGGCCAATGAGCAGTTCTTC.

This chain links TRBV7-2 with TRBJ2-7; 11 bases map to TRBD2. This CDR3 spans 14 amino acids. V shed 4 bases and J 2 bases; nucleotides not matched to a gene: 1. Germline loops: CDR1 SGHTA, CDR2 FQGNSA. The CDR3 here is CASSSTSGAYEQYF. Here the CDR3 DNA reads TGTGCCAGCAGCTCGACTAGCGGGGCCTACGAGCAGTACTTC.

This clonotype was counted ten times or more. This sequence joins TRBV9 and TRBJ1-2, with TRBD1 matching 9 bases. The CDR3 extends over 15 amino acids. Germline-derived CDR1 and CDR2 are SGDLS and YYNGEE. J gave up 4 bases and V 3 bases, and 7 bases lay outside the gene matches. The CDR3 loop is CASSAGTGNLYGYTF. CDR3 sequence (DNA): TGTGCCAGCAGCGCCGGGACAGGGAACCTCTATGGCTACACCTTC.